This T cell receptor (beta chain) is from a study of cytomegalovirus exposure and HLA in healthy donors. Trimming at V came to 4 bases and at J to 5 bases, leaving 6 bases not matched to a gene. This CDR3 has 15 amino acids. Germline V CDR1 and CDR2: ENHRY, SYGVKD. TCRdb's table, derived via immunoSEQ multiplex PCR, lists solely in-frame clones and lacks some. The table includes approximately 260,000 clones, more than 75% detected once. The sequencing sample was made of PBMCs. The TCR originated in a young woman in good health and CMV-seropositive. This chain connects TRBV10-3 to TRBJ2-1, with TRBD2 matching 9 bases. The DNA of the CDR3 is TGTGCCATCAGTGCAGCAGCGGGAGGCGACAATGAGCAGTTCTTC. Residues: CAISAAAGGDNEQFF.